This T cell receptor beta chain was identified during a study of blood T cell repertoires in COVID-19. Overall study context: T cells, B-cell-depleted T cells, or PBMCs supplied cDNA or gDNA.

In the original workflow: Counts of nucleated cells, estimated from reference gene primer amplification, were obtained. Generated by immunoSEQ multiplex PCR, the TCRdb table keeps only in-frame clones and is missing some. That table gives V, J and clone size, and the DNA gave D and trimming. The data show approximately 300,000 clones, roughly 86% seen once. Recovery among Cohort 3 donors was established by two negative PCRs, clearance, or symptom resolution. Trimming removed 4 bases at V and 7 bases at J, with 11 bases between. From germline, CDR1 is SGHDN and CDR2 FVKESK. The CDR3 consists of 13 residues.

The sample comprised PBMCs or T cells enriched from blood (not recorded which). This chain joins TRBV14 and TRBJ2-1; possibly TRBD2 for D (5 bases). The TCR was taken from a woman aged 18-35 years who had recovered from COVID-19. The chain's CDR3 is CASSPLRLNEQFF. The CDR3, as DNA: TGTGCCAGCAGCCCCTTACGACTAAATGAGCAGTTCTTC.